This T cell receptor (beta chain) was sequenced in a study of radiation and T cells in renal cell carcinoma. Regarding the study as a whole: In blood, top tumor clones expanded by 2 weeks, shrinking by 4. Baseline intratumoral clonotype presence is unknown without pretreatment biopsies.

The repertoire was sequenced with immunoSEQ multiplex PCR; TCRdb's copy has only in-frame clones and lacks some. Found here are 150,000 to 190,000 clones, 87% of them singletons; the top ten hold 10% to 15%. The time point is: blood 2 weeks post-SBRT. Treatment reported: 15 Gy SBRT to primary tumor, nephrectomy 4 weeks later. Blood was sampled at baseline, 2 weeks and 4 weeks after SBRT. The tumor was a clear cell renal cell carcinoma. The CDR3 covers 15 residues. The germline gives CDR1 SGHDN, CDR2 FVKESK. For this clone: Its antigen is undetermined.

This clonotype was sampled from a woman aged 45-60 years with renal cell carcinoma. The input for sequencing was blood, taken from a patient whose treatment included radiotherapy and nephrectomy. The gene calls are TRBV14 and TRBJ2-5; possibly TRBD2 for D (6 bases). The end of the DNA aligns better with TRBJ2-7, so the J call may be wrong. The CDR3 DNA is TGTGCCAGCAGCCAAGGGGTGGACTACTCCTACGAGCAGTACTTC. Its protein is CASSQGVDYSYEQYF.